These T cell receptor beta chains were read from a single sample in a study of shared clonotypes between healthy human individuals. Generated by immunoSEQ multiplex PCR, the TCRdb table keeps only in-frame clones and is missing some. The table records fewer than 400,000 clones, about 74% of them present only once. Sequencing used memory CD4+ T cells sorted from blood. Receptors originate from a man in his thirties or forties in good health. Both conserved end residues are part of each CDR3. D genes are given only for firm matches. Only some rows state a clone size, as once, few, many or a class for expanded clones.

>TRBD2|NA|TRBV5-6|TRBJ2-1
CASSLPPGLAGGGGYEQFF
TGTGCCAGCAGCCTACCCCCAGGACTAGCGGGGGGGGGTGGCTATGAGCAGTTCTTC
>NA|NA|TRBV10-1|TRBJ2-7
CASSAQGGRSYEQYF
TGCGCCAGCAGTGCTCAGGGAGGACGTTCCTACGAGCAGTACTTC
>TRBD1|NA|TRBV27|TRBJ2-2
CASHRGGELFF
TGTGCCTCACACAGGGGCGGGGAGCTGTTTTTT
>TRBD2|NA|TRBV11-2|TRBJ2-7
CASSPQRPDSGRVSYEQYF
TGTGCCAGCAGCCCACAGCGACCCGATAGCGGGAGGGTCTCCTACGAGCAGTACTTC
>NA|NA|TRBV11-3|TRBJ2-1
CASSLDRINEQFF
TGTGCCAGCAGCTTAGACCGGATCAATGAGCAGTTCTTC
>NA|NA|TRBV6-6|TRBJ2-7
CASSYGRAYEQYF
TGTGCCAGCAGTTACGGGCGGGCCTACGAGCAGTACTTC
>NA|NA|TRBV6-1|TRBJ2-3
CASRPGGTDTQYF
TGTGCCAGCAGGCCCGGGGGCACAGATACGCAGTATTTT
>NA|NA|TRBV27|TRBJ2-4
CASRTRAKNIQYF
TGTGCCAGCAGGACAAGGGCCAAAAACATTCAGTACTTC
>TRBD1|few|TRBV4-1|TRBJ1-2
CASSRLPGTGDTFYGYTF
TGCGCCAGCAGCCGACTGCCCGGGACAGGGGATACTTTTTATGGCTACACCTTC
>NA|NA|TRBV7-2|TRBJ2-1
CASSIDGDSYNEQFF
TGTGCCAGCAGTATTGACGGGGATTCCTACAATGAGCAGTTCTTC
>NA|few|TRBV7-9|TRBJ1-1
CASSKRGGGGTEAFF
TGTGCCAGCAGCAAACGTGGAGGGGGGGGCACTGAAGCTTTCTTT
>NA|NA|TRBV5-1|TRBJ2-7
CASSLEPGTEHYEQYF
TGCGCCAGCAGCTTGGAACCCGGGACCGAACATTACGAGCAGTACTTC
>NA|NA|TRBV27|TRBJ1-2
CASSPGAGSYGYTF
TGTGCCAGCAGCCCAGGGGCAGGGAGCTATGGCTACACCTTC
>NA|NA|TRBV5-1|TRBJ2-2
CASHPLPGNTGELFF
TGCGCCAGCCACCCCCTTCCAGGGAACACCGGGGAGCTGTTTTTT
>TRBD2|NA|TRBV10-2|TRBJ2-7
CASSASPGTSGSYEQYF
TGCGCCAGCAGTGCGTCTCCTGGGACTAGCGGGAGTTACGAGCAGTACTTC
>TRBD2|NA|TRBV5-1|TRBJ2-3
CASSLARTSGSSSDTQYF
TGCGCCAGCAGCTTGGCCAGGACTAGCGGGAGTTCGTCAGATACGCAGTATTTT
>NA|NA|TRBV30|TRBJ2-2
CAWSVYGGTGELFF
TGTGCCTGGAGTGTATACGGAGGAACCGGGGAGCTGTTTTTT
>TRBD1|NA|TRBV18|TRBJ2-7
CASSQGTESAYEQYF
TGTGCCAGCTCACAAGGGACAGAATCGGCCTACGAGCAGTACTTC
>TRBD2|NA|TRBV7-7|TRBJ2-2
CASSLAASGMANTGELFF
TGTGCCAGCAGCTTAGCGGCCAGCGGGATGGCGAACACCGGGGAGCTGTTTTTT
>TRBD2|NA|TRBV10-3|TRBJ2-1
CAISDPKAGTSYNEQFF
TGTGCCATCAGTGATCCAAAAGCGGGGACCTCCTACAATGAGCAGTTCTTC
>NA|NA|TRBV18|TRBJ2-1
CASSPSHRFIHEQFF
TGTGCCAGCTCACCATCGCACAGATTTATTCACGAGCAGTTCTTC
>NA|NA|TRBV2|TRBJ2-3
CASSEIPGADTQYF
TGTGCCAGCAGTGAAATCCCCGGGGCGGATACGCAGTATTTT
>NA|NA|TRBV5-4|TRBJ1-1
CASSLPFTF
TGTGCCAGCAGCTTGCCATTTACCTTT
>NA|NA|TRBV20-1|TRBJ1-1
CSASGHTEAFF
TGCAGTGCTAGCGGCCACACTGAAGCTTTCTTT
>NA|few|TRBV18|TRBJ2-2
CASSNTGELFF
TGTGCCAGCTCGAACACCGGGGAGCTGTTTTTT
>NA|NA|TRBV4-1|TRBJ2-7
CASSRGRGGEQYF
TGCGCCAGCAGCCGCGGACGGGGCGGGGAGCAGTACTTC